The clone carrying this TCR beta chain was seen once. Its antigen is not identified. This sample was included in a study of OX40 agonist ivuxolimab in advanced cancers. Overall study findings and caveats: There was clonal expansion of CD4+ and CD8+ blood T cells by week 6 at 0.1 to 3.0 mg/kg.

CDR1 and CDR2 from the germline V gene are SGDLS and YYNGEE. The CDR3 length is 16 residues. The V gene lost 4 bases and the J gene lost 4 bases, with 18 bases spanning the gap. Clones were read by immunoSEQ multiplex PCR, and TCRdb kept only the in-frame ones, dropping some. The table includes roughly 71,000 clones, roughly nine tenths detected once. V and J are TRBV9 and TRBJ2-1; a weak D match, TRBD1 (5 bases). The origin of this receptor is an adult with an advanced solid tumor such as melanoma, head and neck, liver or kidney cancer. This sample comprised CD4+ or CD8+ T cells sorted from blood, obtained in a trial of the OX40 agonist ivuxolimab. The DNA of the CDR3 is TGTGCCAGCAGCCCTCCATCAGGGTTGAGATACAATGAGCAGTTCTTC. Its translation is CASSPPSGLRYNEQFF.